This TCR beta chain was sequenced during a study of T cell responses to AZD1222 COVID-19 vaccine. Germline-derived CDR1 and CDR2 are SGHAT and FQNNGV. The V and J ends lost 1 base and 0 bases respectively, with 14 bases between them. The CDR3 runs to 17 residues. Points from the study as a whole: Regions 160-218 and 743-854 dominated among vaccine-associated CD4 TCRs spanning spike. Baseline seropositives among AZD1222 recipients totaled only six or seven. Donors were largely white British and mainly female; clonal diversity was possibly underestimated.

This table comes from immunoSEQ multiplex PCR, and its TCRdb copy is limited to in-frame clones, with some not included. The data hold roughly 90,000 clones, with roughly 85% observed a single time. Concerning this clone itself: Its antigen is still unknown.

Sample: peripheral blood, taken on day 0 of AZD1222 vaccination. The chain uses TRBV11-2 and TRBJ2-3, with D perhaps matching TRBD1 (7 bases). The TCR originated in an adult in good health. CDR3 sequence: CASSLGPQGTSTDTQYF. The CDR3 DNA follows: TGTGCCAGCAGCTTAGGGCCACAGGGGACTAGCACAGATACGCAGTATTTT.